What follows is one T cell receptor beta chain and its context. This clone appeared many times. The specificity of this receptor is unknown. Base quality data are lacking; no much larger clone is found one base away. The sample comes from a study of metastatic and nonmetastatic thyroid tumors (dated by TCRdb to 2020 to 2021). Describing the broader study: For patients with malignant and with benign thyroid disease, the researchers compared repertoires between peripheral blood samples and tumor or nodule tissue samples.

Beyond this particular receptor, the publication reports: In both blood and tumor samples, malignant tumors were reported to have significantly higher TCR beta diversity than benign nodules.

Before undergoing thyroid surgery, none of the patients had been given any kind of treatment. Patient clinical samples collected from 2012 to 2018 were retrospectively analysed using T-cell receptor beta sequencing. Library generation was performed with PCR. Instrument on record: Illumina HiSeq 4000. High-throughput sequencing was used to profile the TCR beta-chain CDR3 region of every patient. Processing in the source paper ran as follows. Drawing on CDR3 differences between clinicopathological groups, the researchers built a classifier meant to tell apart patients with distant-metastatic papillary thyroid cancer. The Shannon index was used to measure repertoire diversity, and the Morisita-Horn index was used to measure how similar tumor and blood repertoires were. TCRdb itself trimmed the public reads at Q25 with fastp, ran MiXCR and retained productive beta chains. TCRdb's processing, not the authors' own work, is the source of the V and J calls. The sample table shows 35,000 to 45,000 clones, and around 10% are seen once. The ten most abundant clones make up about 10% of the sample.

V is pared back by 1 base and J by 4 bases, with 11 bases lying between the germline termini. CDR1 and CDR2 are read off the germline V gene as LGHNA and YSLEER. Taken from cysteine to phenylalanine, the CDR3 has 16 residues. Only the CDR3 DNA is retained, 48 bases long and in frame from the first base. Material for sequencing was blood. The chain is assembled from TRBV4-3 and TRBJ1-6; TRBD1 is possibly the D segment (6 matching bases). This sequence was found in a male donor with papillary thyroid cancer or a benign thyroid nodule (not recorded which). Some clones in this sample may be carry-over from other donors' samples. The DNA sequence reads TGCGCCAGCAGCCAAGTGGTGGGACAATATAATTCACCCCTCCACTTT. Its coded protein is CASSQVVGQYNSPLHF.